Here is one TCR beta chain with its context. This specimen comes from a study of blood T cell repertoires in COVID-19. With 0 bases clipped from V and 4 bases from J, the junction kept 5 bases outside the gene matches. Looked up from germline, CDR1 is GTSNPN and CDR2 is SVGIG (reference sequence). The CDR3 totals 16 residues. The repertoire was sequenced with immunoSEQ multiplex PCR; TCRdb's copy has only in-frame clones and lacks some. This repertoire shows some 100,000 clones, around 88% found once; its top ten account for roughly 8.1%. The genes are TRBV30 and TRBJ2-1, with 11 bases identical to TRBD2. The TCR comes from a woman in her seventies with acute or convalescent COVID-19. Specimen: peripheral blood. The CDR3 loop reads CAWSVLTSGIYNEQFF. The DNA of the CDR3 is TGTGCCTGGAGTGTGTTGACTAGCGGGATATACAATGAGCAGTTCTTC.